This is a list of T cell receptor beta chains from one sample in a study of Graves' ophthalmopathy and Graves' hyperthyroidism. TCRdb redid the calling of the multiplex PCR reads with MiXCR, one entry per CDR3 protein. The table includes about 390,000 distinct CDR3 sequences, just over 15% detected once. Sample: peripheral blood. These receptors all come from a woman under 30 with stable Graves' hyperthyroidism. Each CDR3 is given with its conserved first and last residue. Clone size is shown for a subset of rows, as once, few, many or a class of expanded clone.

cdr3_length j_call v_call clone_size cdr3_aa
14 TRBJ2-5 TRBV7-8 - CASSAPGGEETQYF
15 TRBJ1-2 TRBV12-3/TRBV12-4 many CASSSAAGGVYGYTF
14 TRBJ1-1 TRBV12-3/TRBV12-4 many CASTPDRLYTEAFF
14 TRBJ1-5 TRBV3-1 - CASSPGTGGEPQHF
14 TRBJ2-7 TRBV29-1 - CSVVRAGGLYEQYF
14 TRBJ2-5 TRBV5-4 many CASSRGGSQETQYF
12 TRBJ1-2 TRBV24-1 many CATMDRARGYTF
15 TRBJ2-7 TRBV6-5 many CASSYPPTLTYEQYF
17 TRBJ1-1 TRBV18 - CASSPLGVGGRNTEAFF
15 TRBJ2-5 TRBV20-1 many CSARVDRVFQETQYF
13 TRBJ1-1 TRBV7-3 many CASSSAGHTEAFF